One sample yielded the 19 T cell receptor beta chains listed below, sequenced in a study of T-cell memory formation after mild COVID-19. MiXCR, run by TCRdb on the 5' RACE reads, gives a single entry per CDR3 protein. The table has about 560,000 distinct CDR3 sequences, 17% seen once; the top ten hold roughly 8%. What was sequenced was PBMCs or a T cell subset sorted from them (not recorded which). All receptors derive from an adult woman who had mild COVID-19 (a few samples of this study predate the infection). Cell type and time point are not known.

This clonotype was seen ten or more times. The chain joins TRBV9 to TRBJ1-6; a weak D match, TRBD1 (6 bases). The CDR3 runs to 13 residues. V lost 3 bases to trimming and J lost 8 bases, with 9 bases between them. From germline, CDR1 is SGDLS and CDR2 YYNGEE. As DNA, the CDR3 is TGTGCCAGCAGCGGGGGGGCTCATTCACCCCTCCACTTT. The encoded protein is CASSGGAHSPLHF.

In its sample, this clonotype was seen many times. V and J are TRBV7-8 and TRBJ2-5; D is possibly TRBD2 (5 bases). Germline CDR1 SGHVS, CDR2 FQNEAQ. The CDR3 is made up of 17 amino acids. Trimming left V 3 bases short and J 4 bases short, with 21 bases between. CDR3 sequence (DNA): TGTGCCAGCAGCTTGTTTAACCCCGTCAGACTACGAGAGACCCAGTACTTC. It encodes CASSLFNPVRLRETQYF.

This clonotype was recorded a few times. V usage is TRBV10-3 and J usage is TRBJ2-5, with TRBD2 matching over 11 bases. Germline CDR1 and CDR2: ENHRY and SYGVKD. The length of the CDR3 is 16 residues. Germline trimming cut 6 bases from V and 3 bases from J; bases unmatched to any gene: 9. The CDR3 DNA reads TGTGCCATCAGGTCTTCTAGCGGGGGGCCGGAAGAGACCCAGTACTTC. It translates to CAIRSSSGGPEETQYF.

V usage is TRBV12-3 or TRBV12-4 and J usage is TRBJ2-7; possibly TRBD2 for D (6 bases). The CDR3 spans 17 residues. V was pared by 5 bases and J by 0 bases, with 20 bases between. DNA of the CDR3: TGTGCCAGCAGTCCTCCCGGGACTTTCAAAAGCTCCTACGAGCAGTACTTC. It specifies CASSPPGTFKSSYEQYF.

This clonotype was counted only a few times. The gene calls are TRBV29-1 and TRBJ2-3, with a weak D call TRBD1 (6 bases). The length of the CDR3 is 13 residues. The ends were cut back, 3 bases at V and 3 bases at J, with 10 bases in the middle. CDR1 is SQVTM, CDR2 ANQGSEA, per germline. The CDR3 is CSVDIRGTDTQYF. DNA of the CDR3: TGCAGCGTTGATATAAGGGGGACAGATACGCAGTATTTT.

The chain recombines TRBV7-8 with TRBJ2-7, with 8 nucleotides matching TRBD2. The CDR3 totals 16 residues. The ends lost 0 bases at V and 0 bases at J; junction bases unmatched: 4. In germline, CDR1 is SGHVS, CDR2 FQNEAQ. CDR3 nucleotides: TGTGCCAGCAGCTTAGCGAGCGGGGGAAGCTCCTACGAGCAGTACTTC. This sequence encodes CASSLASGGSSYEQYF.

The chain uses TRBV11-3 and TRBJ2-1; no reliable D call. This CDR3 is built from 13 residues. Germline CDR1 and CDR2: SGHNT and YENEEA. Trimming took 4 bases from V and 8 from J, leaving 12 bases between them. CDR3 region: CASSWTLWDEQFF. DNA of the CDR3: TGTGCCAGCAGCTGGACCCTCTGGGATGAGCAGTTCTTC.

There are a few counts of this clonotype. The V gene is TRBV6-1, the J gene TRBJ1-1; no definite D call. In germline, CDR1 is MNHNS, CDR2 SASEGT. Trimming took 8 bases from V and 1 from J, leaving 20 bases between them. This CDR3 has 16 residues. DNA for the CDR3: TGTGCCAGCGGTGGGTTTCGGGAGGCTGAGAACACTGAAGCTTTCTTT. The encoded protein is CASGGFREAENTEAFF.

This clonotype was observed a few times. The rearrangement uses TRBV9 and TRBJ2-5; 14 bases line up with TRBD2. The CDR3 covers 18 residues. V was clipped by 2 bases and J by 1 base; unmatched bases: 7. The germline gives CDR1 SGDLS, CDR2 YYNGEE. The CDR3 DNA is TGTGCCAGCAGCGTGGGACTAGCGGGAGATGCTGGCCAAGAGACCCAGTACTTC. It specifies CASSVGLAGDAGQETQYF.

The chain combines TRBV5-5 with TRBJ2-1; a possible D gene is TRBD1 (6 bases). Between the trimmed V and J ends, which lost 0 bases and 3 bases, there was a span of 22 bases. Per germline, CDR1 SGHKS and CDR2 YYEKEE (reference sequence). The CDR3 has 19 amino acids. CDR3 DNA sequence: TGTGCCAGCAGCTTGGTGCCAGGGACAATAAGCGCCTACTACAATGAGCAGTTCTTC. Translation: CASSLVPGTISAYYNEQFF. Complete variable domain (other parts from reference TRBV5-5 and TRBJ2-1): DAGVTQSPTHLIKTRGQQVTLRCSPISGHKSVSWYQQVLGQGPQFIFQYYEKEERGRGNFPDRFSARQFPNYSSELNVNALLLGDSALYLCASSLVPGTISAYYNEQFFGPGTRLTVL.

This clonotype was detected only a few times. The V and J genes are TRBV7-9 and TRBJ2-1; 15 bases agree with TRBD2. The ends lost 6 bases at V and 0 bases at J; junction bases unmatched: 15. The CDR3 has 21 residues. Germline CDR1 and CDR2: SEHNR and FQNEAQ (reference sequence). CDR3 in DNA: TGTGCCAGCAGTAGCGGACTAGCGGGGGGGCTAACGGCGAGCTCCTACAATGAGCAGTTCTTC. This encodes CASSSGLAGGLTASSYNEQFF.

This clonotype showed up just a few times. The chain recombines TRBV5-1 with TRBJ2-7; 13 nucleotides align to TRBD2. With V trimmed by 0 bases and J by 6 bases, 3 bases remained unmatched. The CDR3 is made up of 15 amino acids. In germline, CDR1 is SGHRS, CDR2 YFSETQ. CDR3: CASSLGTSGSGEQYF. The DNA for the CDR3 is TGCGCCAGCAGCTTGGGGACTAGCGGGAGCGGCGAGCAGTACTTC. The variable domain in full, completed from reference TRBV5-1 and TRBJ2-7, reads KAGVTQTPRYLIKTRGQQVTLSCSPISGHRSVSWYQQTPGQGLQFLFEYFSETQRNKGNFPGRFSGRQFSNSRSEMNVSTLELGDSALYLCASSLGTSGSGEQYFGPGTRLTVT.

This clonotype has more than one count but fewer than ten. CDR3 sequence: CSADRERGELFF. The CDR3 DNA is TGCAGCGCCGACAGGGAAAGGGGGGAGCTGTTTTTT. The chain links TRBV29-1 to TRBJ2-2, with 7 bases aligning to TRBD1. Per germline, CDR1 SQVTM and CDR2 ANQGSEA. Trimming at V came to 7 bases and at J to 8 bases, leaving 7 bases not matched to a gene. This CDR3 is 12 amino acids long.

The V and J genes are TRBV27 and TRBJ2-7; D is ambiguous. Per the germline V gene, CDR1 is MNHEY and CDR2 is SMNVEV (reference sequence). CDR3 length equals 15 residues. With 8 bases removed from V and 2 bases from J, the gap between germline ends came to 19 bases. CDR3 amino acids: CASAYPYQPTYEQYF. CDR3 nucleotide sequence: TGTGCCAGCGCGTACCCATATCAACCGACCTACGAGCAGTACTTC.

V usage is TRBV7-9 and J usage is TRBJ1-3; D is uncertain. This CDR3 is built from 16 residues. Trimming took 0 bases from V and 0 from J, leaving 9 bases between them. CDR1 SEHNR and CDR2 FQNEAQ come from the germline V gene (reference sequence). CDR3 sequence (DNA): TGTGCCAGCAGCTTAGCGCTCAGGTACTCTGGAAACACCATATATTTT. Amino acids: CASSLALRYSGNTIYF.

This clonotype was detected only a few times. The chain links TRBV11-2 to TRBJ2-2, with TRBD2 matching 8 bases. The CDR3 is made up of 16 amino acids. Germline V gives CDR1 SGHAT, CDR2 FQNNGV. V lost 4 bases to trimming and J lost 8 bases; unmatched junction nucleotides: 12. CDR3 amino acids: CASSSLTGGPTGELFF. CDR3 in DNA: TGTGCCAGCAGCTCTCTTACGGGAGGGCCCACTGGGGAGCTGTTTTTT.

This clonotype occurred a few times. The chain has TRBV11-3 and TRBJ2-7; D unresolved. Germline V lookup: CDR1 SGHNT, CDR2 YENEEA. V was pared by 5 bases and J by 4 bases, with 12 bases between. The CDR3 length is 13 residues. In nucleotides, the CDR3 is TGTGCCAGCAGCCCTCATCCCTCGTACGAGCAGTACTTC. Translated, it gives CASSPHPSYEQYF.

The J gene is TRBJ2-5, the V gene TRBV20-1; 11 bases align to TRBD2. J lost 6 bases, V lost 5 bases, and 8 bases had no gene match. There are 14 residues in the CDR3. Germline CDR1 reads DFQATT; CDR2 reads SNEGSKA (reference sequence). CDR3 sequence reads: CSAGSGGVRKTQYF. The CDR3 nucleotides are TGCAGTGCTGGTAGCGGGGGGGTTCGGAAGACCCAGTACTTC.

The chain couples TRBV12-3 or TRBV12-4 to TRBJ2-7; 8 nucleotides line up with TRBD1. This CDR3 has 14 amino acids. The V and J ends lost 3 bases and 2 bases, in that order; junction bases with no gene match: 3. CDR3 sequence reads: CASSLRTGPYEQYF. The CDR3 DNA sequence: TGTGCCAGCAGTTTGAGGACAGGGCCCTACGAGCAGTACTTC.